This T cell receptor (beta chain) was recorded in a study of shared clonotypes between healthy human individuals. The CDR3 is made up of 19 amino acids. Germline-derived CDR1 and CDR2 are LNHDA and SQIVND (reference sequence). V shed 3 bases, J shed 5 bases, and the junction held 17 bases outside the gene matches. TCRdb's copy holds only in-frame clones and misses some; the assay was immunoSEQ multiplex PCR. The sample holds under 600,000 clones, less than 98% seen once. This TCR was recovered from a woman in her twenties or thirties in good health. The chain joins TRBV19 to TRBJ2-5, with TRBD2 matching over 11 bases. Sample: naive CD4+ T cells sorted from blood. Subset noted: CD45RA+ positively selected. The CDR3 protein is CASSIWGPSPSGRSETQYF. CDR3 nucleotides: TGTGCCAGTAGTATCTGGGGCCCGTCACCTAGCGGGAGGAGCGAGACCCAGTACTTC.